This T cell receptor (delta chain) was obtained from a study of Vδ1+ human thymocytes. Concerning this clone itself: Its matching antigen is unknown.

After alphabeta T cell depletion, CD3+ Vdelta1+ Vdelta2- thymocytes were sorted. Extracted RNA was reverse transcribed into cDNA. Multiplex PCR used pooled V-gene forward primers and a constant-region reverse primer to amplify CDR3s. TCRdb called clones from the multiplex PCR reads again using CATT. The sample includes roughly 76,000 delta-chain clones, around 35% of them seen just once. Study-wide points: In the thymus, TRG and TRD repertoires looked highly polyclonal with Gaussian CDR3 lengths. Thymic delta-chain repertoires held roughly 18% Vdelta2 sequences and few Vdelta3, despite high sort purity.

Trimming removed 1 base from V and 11 bases from J, with 19 bases in between. Germline V gives CDR1 GEAIGNYY, CDR2 EKD. The CDR3 consists of 14 residues. Sample: Vdelta1+ gamma-delta thymocytes from the thymus. Subset in this sample: FACS-sorted CD3+ TCRalphabeta- TCRVdelta1+ TCRVdelta2- thymocytes. This clonotype was obtained from a boy in the first two years of life who had congenital heart surgery. This chain joins TRDV2 and TRDJ1; D uncertain. The CDR3: CACDTGPAPELLIF. DNA of the CDR3: TGTGCCTGTGACACGGGGCCAGCCCCCGAGTTGCTCATCTTT.